The 2 T cell receptor beta chains below were found in one sample sequenced in a study of blood T cell repertoires in COVID-19. TCRdb keeps only in-frame clones here, not all; method: immunoSEQ multiplex PCR. The sample holds about 170,000 clones, roughly nine tenths seen once. The sample comprised peripheral blood. These receptors came from a woman aged 80 or over in a cohort sampled during active or convalescent COVID-19.

This clone was observed a few times. The gene calls are TRBV2 and TRBJ1-2; no definite D call. Germline V gene lookup returns CDR1 SNHLY and CDR2 FYNNEI. The germline V and J ends were trimmed by 2 bases and 2 bases, with 6 bases remaining between them. This CDR3 region has 13 residues. The CDR3 DNA reads as TGTGCCAGCAGTGAATCAGTAAACTATGGCTACACCTTC. This gives the protein CASSESVNYGYTF. Full variable domain (missing parts from reference TRBV2 and TRBJ1-2): EPEVTQTPSHQVTQMGQEVILRCVPISNHLYFYWYRQILGQKVEFLVSFYNNEISEKSEIFDDQFSVERPDGSNFTLKIRSTKLEDSAMYFCASSESVNYGYTFGSGTRLTVV.

The chain couples TRBV2 to TRBJ1-1; D is unresolved. Trimming removed 4 bases from V and 0 bases from J, with 15 bases in between. CDR3 length: 16 residues. Germline V gene lookup returns CDR1 SNHLY and CDR2 FYNNEI. The CDR3 here is CASSVGTRHMNTEAFF. In DNA, the CDR3 is TGTGCCAGCAGTGTAGGAACACGACATATGAACACTGAAGCTTTCTTT.